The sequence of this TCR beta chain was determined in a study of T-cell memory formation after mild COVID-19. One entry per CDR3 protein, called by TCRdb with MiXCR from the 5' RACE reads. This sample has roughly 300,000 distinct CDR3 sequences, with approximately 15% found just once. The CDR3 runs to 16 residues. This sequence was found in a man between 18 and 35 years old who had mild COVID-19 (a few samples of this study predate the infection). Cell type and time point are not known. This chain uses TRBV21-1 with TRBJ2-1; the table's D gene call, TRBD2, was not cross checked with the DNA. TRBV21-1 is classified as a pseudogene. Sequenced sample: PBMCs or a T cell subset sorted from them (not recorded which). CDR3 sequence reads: CASSKVGRSSYNEQFF. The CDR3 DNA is TGTGCCAGCAGCAAAGTAGGGCGGAGCTCCTACAATGAGCAGTTCTTC.